These 26 T cell receptor beta chains originate from one sample sequenced in a study of blood T cell repertoires in COVID-19. Repertoires were generated with immunoSEQ multiplex PCR, while TCRdb's copy carries only in-frame clones and drops some. The sample contains 300,000 to 400,000 clones, approximately 87% of which appear only once. Sequenced sample: peripheral blood. All receptors come from a woman in her 50s with COVID-19, enrolled during active disease.

This chain uses TRBV14 with TRBJ2-1; 7 nucleotides line up with TRBD2. The CDR3 totals 16 residues. CDR1 and CDR2 from the germline V gene are SGHDN and FVKESK. V lost 8 bases to trimming and J lost 3 bases; unmatched junction nucleotides: 13. The CDR3, as DNA: TGTGCCAGCCGATCTAGCGGAGGCCCTCTCTACAATGAGCAGTTCTTC. It translates to CASRSSGGPLYNEQFF.

The chain has TRBV21-1 and TRBJ2-2; the table's TRBD1 call for D was not verified on the DNA. TRBV21-1 is reported as a pseudogene. This CDR3 spans 18 amino acids. The CDR3, as DNA: TGTGCCAGCAGCAAAGCCCCTCAAGGACAGAAAAACACCGGGGAGCTGTTTTTT. Protein: CASSKAPQGQKNTGELFF.

The chain couples TRBV11-2 to TRBJ2-3; a weak D match, TRBD2 (5 bases). Trimming cost V 1 base and J 0 bases, with 8 bases left between them. Looked up from germline, CDR1 is SGHAT and CDR2 is FQNNGV. The CDR3 consists of 15 residues. The CDR3 DNA sequence: TGTGCCAGCAGCTTAGTCGGCGGGAGCACAGATACGCAGTATTTT. It yields the protein CASSLVGGSTDTQYF.

This chain joins TRBV11-1 and TRBJ2-3, with D unclear. The CDR3 consists of 13 residues. Trimming pared 8 bases from V and 2 bases from J, leaving 11 bases between. Germline CDR1 and CDR2: SGHAT and FQDESV (reference sequence). The CDR3 protein is CASEAQSTDTQYF. In nucleotides, the CDR3 is TGTGCCAGCGAGGCCCAATCCACAGATACGCAGTATTTT.

In its sample, this clone was seen a few times. This sequence joins TRBV4-2 and TRBJ2-2, with D tentatively TRBD2 (5 bases). V lost 4 bases, J lost 1 base, and 13 bases lay in between. Germline V gene lookup returns CDR1 LGHNA and CDR2 YNFKEQ. CDR3 length equals 16 residues. The CDR3 reads CASSPLGRENTGELFF. DNA for the CDR3: TGTGCCAGCAGCCCCCTGGGTCGGGAGAACACCGGGGAGCTGTTTTTT.

The V and J genes are TRBV5-4 and TRBJ1-1; D perhaps matches TRBD1 (5 bases). Looked up from germline, CDR1 is SGHNT and CDR2 is YYREEE (reference sequence). This CDR3 is 13 amino acids long. The germline V and J ends were trimmed by 2 bases and 4 bases, with 9 bases remaining between them. The CDR3 loop reads CASSFDSGTEAFF. As DNA, the CDR3 is TGTGCCAGCAGCTTCGACAGTGGCACTGAAGCTTTCTTT.

V is TRBV5-4 and J is TRBJ1-2, with D unresolved. The CDR3 has 14 amino acids. CDR1 and CDR2 from the germline V gene are SGHNT and YYREEE (reference sequence). Between the trimmed V and J ends, which lost 2 bases and 5 bases, there was a span of 13 bases. The CDR3, as DNA: TGTGCCAGCAGCTTTGACCCGGAGAATTATGGCTACACCTTC. It yields the protein CASSFDPENYGYTF. The entire variable domain, with the rest obtained from reference TRBV5-4 and TRBJ1-2, is as follows: ETGVTQSPTHLIKTRGQQVTLRCSSQSGHNTVSWYQQALGQGPQFIFQYYREEENGRGNFPPRFSGLQFPNYSSELNVNALELDDSALYLCASSFDPENYGYTFGSGTRLTVV.

The chain joins TRBV11-2 to TRBJ2-7, with 12 bases aligning to TRBD2. With V trimmed by 4 bases and J by 2 bases, 3 bases remained unmatched. CDR1 and CDR2 from the germline V gene are SGHAT and FQNNGV. The CDR3 loop spans 15 amino acids. This CDR3 reads CASSSGLAGTYEQYF. The CDR3 DNA follows: TGTGCCAGCAGCTCTGGACTAGCGGGAACCTACGAGCAGTACTTC.

This clone has only one observation. This chain connects TRBV2 to TRBJ1-5, with no clear D. CDR3 length: 13 residues. Trimming cost V 4 bases and J 12 bases, with 16 bases left between them. CDR1 and CDR2 (germline): SNHLY, FYNNEI. CDR3 bases: TGTGCCAGCAGTGGAGGGAATGAGGTATACCAGCATTTT. It codes for CASSGGNEVYQHF.

The J gene is TRBJ2-5, the V gene TRBV19; tentative D call: TRBD1 (6 bases). V was pared by 9 bases and J by 0 bases, with 11 bases between. Looked up from germline, CDR1 is LNHDA and CDR2 is SQIVND (reference sequence). The CDR3 is made up of 13 amino acids. The CDR3 DNA sequence: TGTGCCAGCCGGGACATAAACCAAGAGACCCAGTACTTC. Translation gives CASRDINQETQYF. Variable domain in full (rest from reference TRBV19 and TRBJ2-5): DGGITQSPKYLFRKEGQNVTLSCEQNLNHDAMYWYRQDPGQGLRLIYYSQIVNDFQKGDIAEGYSVSREKKESFPLTVTSAQKNPTAFYLCASRDINQETQYFGPGTRLLVL.

This clone has only a few counts. The chain has TRBV19 and TRBJ2-1, with D uncertain. The CDR3 is 16 residues long. Trimming took 0 bases from V and 2 from J, leaving 11 bases between them. Per germline, CDR1 LNHDA and CDR2 SQIVND (reference sequence). The CDR3: CASSIDRSTAYNEQFF. CDR3 DNA sequence: TGTGCCAGTAGTATAGATCGAAGTACAGCCTACAATGAGCAGTTCTTC. The full variable domain, completed using reference TRBV19 and TRBJ2-1, is DGGITQSPKYLFRKEGQNVTLSCEQNLNHDAMYWYRQDPGQGLRLIYYSQIVNDFQKGDIAEGYSVSREKKESFPLTVTSAQKNPTAFYLCASSIDRSTAYNEQFFGPGTRLTVL.

The chain links TRBV19 to TRBJ2-7, with 14 bases matching TRBD2. V gave up 5 bases and J gave up 3 bases; unmatched junction bases: 6. The CDR3 has 16 amino acids. The germline V gene has CDR1 LNHDA and CDR2 SQIVND (reference sequence). CDR3 sequence (DNA): TGTGCCAGTAGTCCGTCGGGACTAGCGGGAGTCTACGAGCAGTACTTC. Translated: CASSPSGLAGVYEQYF.

The chain has TRBV4-1 and TRBJ1-1; D is unclear. In germline, CDR1 is MGHRA, CDR2 YSYEKL. The CDR3 is made up of 15 amino acids. V was shortened by 0 bases and J by 3 bases, with 11 bases between the two germline ends. CDR3 nucleotides: TGCGCCAGCAGCCAAGACGGCCACGGGTACACTGAAGCTTTCTTT. This translates into CASSQDGHGYTEAFF.

This rearrangement joins TRBV3-1 (or the pseudogene TRBV3-2) to TRBJ1-6; no reliable D call. Germline V gene data show CDR1 as LGHDT and CDR2 as YNNKEL (reference sequence). Between the trimmed V and J ends, which lost 1 base and 9 bases, there was a span of 13 bases. The CDR3 spans 15 residues. CDR3 sequence reads: CASSQGTAGGSPLHF. CDR3 in DNA: TGTGCCAGCAGCCAAGGGACCGCCGGAGGTTCACCCCTCCACTTT.

V is TRBV19 and J is TRBJ2-7; 7 bases align to TRBD1. The CDR3 consists of 18 residues. V trimming: 2 bases; J trimming: 0 bases; junction bases outside the gene matches: 13. Germline values: CDR1 LNHDA, CDR2 SQIVND (reference sequence). The CDR3 here is CASSIKGVGQVTSYEQYF. The CDR3 DNA reads TGTGCCAGTAGTATAAAGGGGGTCGGACAGGTGACCTCCTACGAGCAGTACTTC.

The CDR3: CASSRLAVTDTQYF. In DNA, the CDR3 is TGTGCCAGCTCCCGACTAGCGGTCACAGATACGCAGTATTTT. The chain employs TRBV13 and TRBJ2-3; 9 positions agree with TRBD2. There are 14 residues in the CDR3. The junction had 5 bases not matched to a gene; V was cut back by 8 bases and J by 2 bases. From germline, CDR1 is PRHDT and CDR2 FYEKMQ (reference sequence).

V is TRBV19 and J is TRBJ2-1, with D tentatively TRBD2 (6 bases). V lost 10 bases to trimming and J lost 12 bases, with 22 bases between them. The CDR3 length is 13 residues. CDR1 and CDR2 (germline): LNHDA, SQIVND (reference sequence). The CDR3 region is CATTSDYSTGQFF. The CDR3, as DNA: TGTGCCACCACCTCGGACTATTCCACAGGGCAGTTCTTC.

This chain links TRBV5-4 with TRBJ1-1, with D perhaps TRBD1 (6 bases). The CDR3 consists of 14 residues. Germline V gives CDR1 SGHNT, CDR2 YYREEE (reference sequence). V gave up 4 bases and J gave up 6 bases, with 16 bases separating them. CDR3 sequence (DNA): TGTGCCAGCAGCCCGGGGGGCGAGACCTCTGAAGCTTTCTTT. Translated, it gives CASSPGGETSEAFF. Using reference TRBV5-4 and TRBJ1-1 for the parts outside the CDR3, the full variable domain is ETGVTQSPTHLIKTRGQQVTLRCSSQSGHNTVSWYQQALGQGPQFIFQYYREEENGRGNFPPRFSGLQFPNYSSELNVNALELDDSALYLCASSPGGETSEAFFGQGTRLTVV.

CDR3 region: CASSPRTEPDQPQHF. As DNA, the CDR3 is TGTGCCAGCTCACCAAGGACAGAGCCTGATCAGCCCCAGCATTTT. The J gene is TRBJ1-5, the V gene TRBV18; possible D gene TRBD1, 6 bases. The CDR3 totals 15 residues. Germline V gene data show CDR1 as KGHSH and CDR2 as LQKENI. Trimming left V 2 bases short and J 5 bases short, with 13 bases between.

The chain's CDR3 is CASSYSEIPYF. CDR3 DNA: TGTGCCAGCAGTTACTCGGAGATCCCCTACTTC. This chain joins TRBV6-2 or TRBV6-3 and TRBJ2-5; D call uncertain. Trimming took 0 bases from V and 14 from J, leaving 10 bases between them. The CDR3 covers 11 residues. Germline CDR1 reads MNHEY; CDR2 reads SVGEGT.

This rearrangement joins TRBV10-3 to TRBJ2-5, with 11 bases matching TRBD2. Trimming cost V 5 bases and J 4 bases; bases outside gene matches: 6. The CDR3 consists of 15 residues. Germline V gives CDR1 ENHRY, CDR2 SYGVKD. The CDR3, as DNA: TGTGCCATCAGTTCGGGACTAGCGGTAAGAGAGACCCAGTACTTC. It translates to CAISSGLAVRETQYF.

The V call is TRBV7-2, the J call TRBJ1-2; 11 positions agree with TRBD1. The CDR3 length is 13 residues. Trimming cost V 8 bases and J 10 bases; bases outside gene matches: 9. CDR1 is SGHTA and CDR2 is FQGNSA in the germline V gene. The CDR3 sequence is CASSTRTGGTYTF. CDR3 nucleotides: TGTGCCAGCTCTACAAGGACAGGGGGCACCTACACCTTC.

This clone appeared a single time. The V gene is TRBV5-1, the J gene TRBJ1-1; D gene uncertain. The CDR3 totals 12 residues. The ends were cut back, 4 bases at V and 9 bases at J, with 13 bases in the middle. The germline CDR1 and CDR2 sequences are SGHRS and YFSETQ. CDR3 DNA: TGCGCCAGCAGCCCCTCTGGGGAGAAAGCTTTCTTT. It is translated as CASSPSGEKAFF.

The chain recombines TRBV5-6 with TRBJ2-4; D unresolved. V lost 0 bases and J 6 bases, leaving 13 bases between the germline ends. The CDR3 consists of 15 residues. The germline V gene has CDR1 SGHDT and CDR2 YYEEEE. The DNA for the CDR3 is TGTGCCAGCAGCTTGGAAACAGCAACCAGAAACATTCAGTACTTC. Amino acids: CASSLETATRNIQYF.

This chain uses TRBV6-5 with TRBJ1-1, with D possibly being TRBD1 (5 bases). The CDR3 extends over 12 amino acids. V was clipped by 5 bases and J by 1 base, with 5 bases between them. Germline assignment: CDR1 MNHEY and CDR2 SVGAGI. DNA for the CDR3: TGTGCCAGCAGTAGGGGGAACACTGAAGCTTTCTTT. Translation gives CASSRGNTEAFF.

This sequence joins TRBV15 and TRBJ2-7, with D unresolved. This CDR3 contains 16 residues. The germline V and J ends were trimmed by 0 bases and 1 base, with 13 bases remaining between them. Germline V lookup: CDR1 LNHNV, CDR2 YYDKDF (reference sequence). CDR3 amino acids: CATSRDPVKISYEQYF. The DNA of the CDR3 is TGTGCCACCAGCAGAGATCCGGTCAAAATTTCCTACGAGCAGTACTTC.